This T cell receptor beta chain was sequenced during a study of T cells in tuberculosis. V was cut by 3 bases and J by 0 bases, with 12 bases left in between. The CDR3 is 15 amino acids. The V gene's germline CDR1 is MNHEY and CDR2 SMNVEV (reference sequence). Study observations and caveats: A GMM-specific repertoire classifier reached about 89% accuracy, AUROC approximately 0.9.

TCRdb's table, derived via immunoSEQ multiplex PCR, lists solely in-frame clones and lacks some. The sample lists about 35,000 clones, around 90% occurring once. A word on this clone: Its antigen is currently unknown.

This chain joins TRBV27 and TRBJ2-7; D gene uncertain. Sequenced input: PBMCs. The source of this sequence is a donor aged 10-35 years with latent tuberculosis or without tuberculosis infection. Some clones in this sample may be carry-over from other donors' samples. In DNA form, the CDR3 reads TGTGCCAGCAGTTTTCGAGTGGTTACCTCCTACGAGCAGTACTTC. As protein: CASSFRVVTSYEQYF.